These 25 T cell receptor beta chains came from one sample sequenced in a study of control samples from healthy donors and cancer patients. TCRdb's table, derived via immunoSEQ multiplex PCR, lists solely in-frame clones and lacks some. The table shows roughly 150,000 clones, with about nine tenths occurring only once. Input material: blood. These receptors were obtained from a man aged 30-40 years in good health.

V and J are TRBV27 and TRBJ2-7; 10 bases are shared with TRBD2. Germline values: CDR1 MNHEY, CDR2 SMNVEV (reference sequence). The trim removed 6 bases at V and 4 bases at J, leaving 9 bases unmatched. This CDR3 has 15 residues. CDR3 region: CASREGVSGRYEQYF. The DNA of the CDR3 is TGTGCCAGCAGGGAGGGGGTTAGCGGGAGGTACGAGCAGTACTTC.

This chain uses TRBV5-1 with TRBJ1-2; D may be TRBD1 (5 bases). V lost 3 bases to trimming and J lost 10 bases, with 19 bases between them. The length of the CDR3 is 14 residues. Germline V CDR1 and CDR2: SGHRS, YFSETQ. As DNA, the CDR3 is TGCGCCAGCAGCTGGGACGGGCCCGCCAGCCCCTACACCTTC. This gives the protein CASSWDGPASPYTF.

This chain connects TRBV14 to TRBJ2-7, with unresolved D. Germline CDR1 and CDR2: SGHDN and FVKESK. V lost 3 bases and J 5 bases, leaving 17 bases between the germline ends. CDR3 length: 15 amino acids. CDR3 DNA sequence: TGTGCCAGCAGCCAGACAAACGTTAATCTTCACGAGCAGTACTTC. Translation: CASSQTNVNLHEQYF.

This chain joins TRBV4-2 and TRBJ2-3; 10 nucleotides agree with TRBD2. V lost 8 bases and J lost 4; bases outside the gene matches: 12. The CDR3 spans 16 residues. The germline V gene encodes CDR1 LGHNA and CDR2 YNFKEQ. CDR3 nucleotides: TGTGCCAGCTCCCCACTCGGGGGACTAGCGCCAGATACGCAGTATTTT. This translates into CASSPLGGLAPDTQYF.

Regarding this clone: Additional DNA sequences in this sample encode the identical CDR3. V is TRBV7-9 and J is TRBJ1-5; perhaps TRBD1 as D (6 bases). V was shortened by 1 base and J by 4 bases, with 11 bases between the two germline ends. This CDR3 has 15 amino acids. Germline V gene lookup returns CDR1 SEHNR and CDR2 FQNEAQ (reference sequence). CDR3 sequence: CASSLGRGRNQPQHF. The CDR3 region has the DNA TGTGCCAGCAGCTTAGGCAGGGGCAGAAATCAGCCCCAGCATTTT. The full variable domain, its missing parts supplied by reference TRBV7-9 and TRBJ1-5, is DTGVSQNPRHKITKRGQNVTFRCDPISEHNRLYWYRQTLGQGPEFLTYFQNEAQLEKSRLLSDRFSAERPKGSFSTLEIQRTEQGDSAMYLCASSLGRGRNQPQHFGDGTRLSIL.

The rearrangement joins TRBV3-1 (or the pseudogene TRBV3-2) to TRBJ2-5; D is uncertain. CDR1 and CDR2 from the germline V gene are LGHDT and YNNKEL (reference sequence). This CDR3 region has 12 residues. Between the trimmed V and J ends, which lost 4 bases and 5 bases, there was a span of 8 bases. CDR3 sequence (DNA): TGTGCCAGCAGCCGGAGAGCGGAGACCCAGTACTTC. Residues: CASSRRAETQYF.

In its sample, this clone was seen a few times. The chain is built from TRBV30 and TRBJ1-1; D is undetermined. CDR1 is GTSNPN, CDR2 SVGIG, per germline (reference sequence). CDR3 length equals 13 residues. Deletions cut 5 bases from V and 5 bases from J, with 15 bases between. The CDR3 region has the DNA TGTGCCTGGGCTAGCAACGGCGGAACTGAAGCTTTCTTT. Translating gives CAWASNGGTEAFF. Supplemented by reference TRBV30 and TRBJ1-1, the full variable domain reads SQTIHQWPATLVQPVGSPLSLECTVEGTSNPNLYWYRQAAGRGLQLLFYSVGIGQISSEVPQNLSASRPQDRQFILSSKKLLLSDSGFYLCAWASNGGTEAFFGQGTRLTVV.

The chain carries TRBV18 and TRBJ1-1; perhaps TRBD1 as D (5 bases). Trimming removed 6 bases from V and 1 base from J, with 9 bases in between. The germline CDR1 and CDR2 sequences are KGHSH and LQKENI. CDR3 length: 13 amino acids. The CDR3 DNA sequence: TGTGCCAGCTCCGACAGATGGAACACTGAAGCTTTCTTT. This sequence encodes CASSDRWNTEAFF. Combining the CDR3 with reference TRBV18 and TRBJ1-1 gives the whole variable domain NAGVMQNPRHLVRRRGQEARLRCSPMKGHSHVYWYRQLPEEGLKFMVYLQKENIIDESGMPKERFSAEFPKEGPSILRIQQVVRGDSAAYFCASSDRWNTEAFFGQGTRLTVV.

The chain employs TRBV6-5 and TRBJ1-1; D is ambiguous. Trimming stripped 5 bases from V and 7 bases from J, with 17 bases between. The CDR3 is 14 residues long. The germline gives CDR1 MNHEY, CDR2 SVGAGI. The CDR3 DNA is TGTGCCAGCAGTCCCTCGGGTTGGGGTGGTGAAGCTTTCTTT. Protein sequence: CASSPSGWGGEAFF.

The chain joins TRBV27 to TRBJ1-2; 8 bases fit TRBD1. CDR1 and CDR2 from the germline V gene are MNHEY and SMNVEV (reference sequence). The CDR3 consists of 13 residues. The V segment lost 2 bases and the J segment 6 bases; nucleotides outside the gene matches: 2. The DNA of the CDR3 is TGTGCCAGCAGTTTAGGGACAGGCGATGGCTACACCTTC. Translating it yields CASSLGTGDGYTF.

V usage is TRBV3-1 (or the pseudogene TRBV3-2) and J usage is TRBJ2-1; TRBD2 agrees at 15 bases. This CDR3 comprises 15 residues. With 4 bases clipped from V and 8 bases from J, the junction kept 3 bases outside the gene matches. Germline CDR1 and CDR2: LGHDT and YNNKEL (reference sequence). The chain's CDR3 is CASSPGLAGGYEQFF. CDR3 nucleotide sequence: TGTGCCAGCAGCCCGGGACTAGCGGGGGGTTATGAGCAGTTCTTC.

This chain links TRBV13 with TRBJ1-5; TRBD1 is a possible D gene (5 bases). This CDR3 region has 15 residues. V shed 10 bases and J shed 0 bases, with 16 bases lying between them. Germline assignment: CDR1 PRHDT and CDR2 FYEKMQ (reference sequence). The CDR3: CANVGPKYSNQPQHF. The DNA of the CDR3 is TGTGCCAACGTGGGACCGAAATATAGCAATCAGCCCCAGCATTTT.

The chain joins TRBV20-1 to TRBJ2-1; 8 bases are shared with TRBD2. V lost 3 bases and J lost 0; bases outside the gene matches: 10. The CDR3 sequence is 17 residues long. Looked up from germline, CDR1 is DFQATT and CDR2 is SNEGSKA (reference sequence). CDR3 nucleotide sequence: TGCAGTGCTAGTCGATTTAGCGGGATGAGCTCCTACAATGAGCAGTTCTTC. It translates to CSASRFSGMSSYNEQFF.

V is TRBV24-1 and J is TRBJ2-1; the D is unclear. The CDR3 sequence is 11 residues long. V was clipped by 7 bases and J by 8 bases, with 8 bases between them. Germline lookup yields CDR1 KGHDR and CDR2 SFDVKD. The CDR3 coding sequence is TGTGCCACCAGCATTGGGGATGAGCAGTTCTTC. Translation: CATSIGDEQFF.

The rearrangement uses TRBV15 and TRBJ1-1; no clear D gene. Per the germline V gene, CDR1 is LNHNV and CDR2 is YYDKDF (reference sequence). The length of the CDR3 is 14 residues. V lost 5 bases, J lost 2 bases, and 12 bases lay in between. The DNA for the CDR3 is TGTGCCACCAGCGGCCTCTCTGGTAACACTGAAGCTTTCTTT. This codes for CATSGLSGNTEAFF.

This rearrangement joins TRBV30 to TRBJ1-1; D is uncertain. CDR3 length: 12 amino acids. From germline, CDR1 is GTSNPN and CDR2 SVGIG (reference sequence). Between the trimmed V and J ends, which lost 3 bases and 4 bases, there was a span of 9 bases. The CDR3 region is CAWRGEVTEAFF. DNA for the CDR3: TGTGCCTGGAGGGGTGAGGTCACTGAAGCTTTCTTT.

CDR3 sequence reads: CASSPTGLANYGYTF. Written as DNA, the CDR3 is TGTGCCAGCAGCCCGACGGGCTTAGCTAACTATGGCTACACCTTC. The V and J genes are TRBV6-2 or TRBV6-3 and TRBJ1-2; D gene uncertain. Trimming pared 6 bases from V and 0 bases from J, leaving 14 bases between. The CDR3 has 15 residues. Germline CDR1 is MNHEY and CDR2 is SVGEGT.

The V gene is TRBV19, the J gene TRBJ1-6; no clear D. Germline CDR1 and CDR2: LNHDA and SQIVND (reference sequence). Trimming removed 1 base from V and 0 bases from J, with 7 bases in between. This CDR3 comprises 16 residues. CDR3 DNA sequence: TGTGCCAGTAGTATAGTCCTCAGCTCCTATAATTCACCCCTCCACTTT. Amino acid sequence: CASSIVLSSYNSPLHF.

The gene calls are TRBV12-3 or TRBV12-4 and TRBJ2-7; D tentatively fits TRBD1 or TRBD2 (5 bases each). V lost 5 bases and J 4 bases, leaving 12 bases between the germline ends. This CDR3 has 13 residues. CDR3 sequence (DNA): TGTGCCAGCAGTCCGGGGACCGATTACGAGCAGTACTTC. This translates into CASSPGTDYEQYF.

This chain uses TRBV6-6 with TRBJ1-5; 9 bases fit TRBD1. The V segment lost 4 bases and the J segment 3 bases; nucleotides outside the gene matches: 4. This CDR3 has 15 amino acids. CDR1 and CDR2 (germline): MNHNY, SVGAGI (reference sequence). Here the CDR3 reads CASSSWDRDNQPQHF. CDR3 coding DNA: TGTGCCAGCAGTTCGTGGGACAGGGACAATCAGCCCCAGCATTTT.

The chain's CDR3 is CASSQWGADSPLHF. CDR3 coding DNA: TGTGCCAGCAGCCAATGGGGGGCGGATTCACCCCTCCACTTT. The chain is built from TRBV3-1 (or the pseudogene TRBV3-2) and TRBJ1-6; D perhaps matches TRBD1 (6 bases). CDR3 length: 14 residues. The V end lost 2 bases, the J end lost 8 bases, and 10 bases lay between the germline ends. Looked up from germline, CDR1 is LGHDT and CDR2 is YNNKEL (reference sequence).

Written as DNA, the CDR3 is TGTGCCATCACCGAAGGTATAGGGACGGTGAGCTCCTACAATGAGCAGTTCTTC. Translating it yields CAITEGIGTVSSYNEQFF. The rearrangement uses TRBV10-3 and TRBJ2-1; possibly TRBD1 or TRBD2 for D (5 bases each). This CDR3 has 18 amino acids. Trimming took 7 bases from V and 0 from J, leaving 22 bases between them. CDR1 is ENHRY and CDR2 is SYGVKD in the germline V gene.

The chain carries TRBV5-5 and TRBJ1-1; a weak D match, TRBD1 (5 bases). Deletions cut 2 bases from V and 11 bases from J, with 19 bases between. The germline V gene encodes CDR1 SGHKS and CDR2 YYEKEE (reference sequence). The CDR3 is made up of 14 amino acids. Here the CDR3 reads CASSFRRDSTQAFF. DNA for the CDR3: TGTGCCAGCAGCTTCCGGCGGGACTCCACCCAGGCTTTCTTT.

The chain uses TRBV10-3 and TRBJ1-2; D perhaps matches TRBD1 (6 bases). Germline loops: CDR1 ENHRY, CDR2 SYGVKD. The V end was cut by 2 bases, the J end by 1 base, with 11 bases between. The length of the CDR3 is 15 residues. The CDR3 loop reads CAISERGTFNYGYTF. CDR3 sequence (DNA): TGTGCCATCAGTGAGAGGGGGACATTTAACTATGGCTACACCTTC.

The CDR3 protein is CASRSGAGGDTGELFF. The CDR3 DNA sequence: TGTGCCAGCAGGAGCGGGGCAGGCGGAGACACCGGGGAGCTGTTTTTT. The chain couples TRBV25-1 to TRBJ2-2; 7 nucleotides match TRBD2. This CDR3 is built from 16 residues. J gave up 3 bases and V 6 bases, and 10 bases lay outside the gene matches. The germline V gene has CDR1 MGHDK and CDR2 SYGVNS.